The 26 T cell receptor beta chains given below trace back to one sample, sequenced in a study of cytomegalovirus exposure and HLA in healthy donors. 60 Vbeta and 13 Jbeta primers were used in PCR. Clones were read by immunoSEQ multiplex PCR, and TCRdb kept only the in-frame ones, dropping some. The sample lists 110,000 to 150,000 clones, 70% seen once, with 1.5% to 2% in the top ten. Material: PBMCs. The receptors were sampled from a woman in her twenties or thirties in good health and CMV-seronegative.

The CDR3 bases are TGTGCCTGGAGTCCCACCAGACTGTTGGGACTGTCCAAACCCACAGATACGCAGTATTTT. The encoded protein is CAWSPTRLLGLSKPTDTQYF. The chain has TRBV30 and TRBJ2-3, with D possibly matching TRBD2 (6 bases). V was trimmed by 2 bases and J by 2 bases, leaving 29 bases between them. The CDR3 covers 20 residues. CDR1 GTSNPN and CDR2 SVGIG come from the germline V gene (reference sequence).

The rearrangement links TRBV2 to TRBJ2-5; 13 nucleotides align to TRBD2. The CDR3 runs to 15 residues. Germline CDR1 SNHLY, CDR2 FYNNEI. The ends lost 6 bases at V and 3 bases at J; junction bases unmatched: 4. The CDR3 nucleotides are TGTGCCAGCAGGGTTACTAGCGGGGGGGAAGAGACCCAGTACTTC. Its protein product is CASRVTSGGEETQYF.

The chain carries TRBV2 and TRBJ2-6; no clear D. CDR3 size: 17 residues. The germline CDR1 and CDR2 sequences are SNHLY and FYNNEI. The V end was cut by 5 bases, the J end by 1 base, with 15 bases between. The CDR3 sequence is CASSFPKTTSGANVLTF. CDR3 bases: TGTGCCAGCAGTTTCCCGAAAACGACATCTGGGGCCAACGTCCTGACTTTC. The entire variable domain, with the rest obtained from reference TRBV2 and TRBJ2-6, is as follows: EPEVTQTPSHQVTQMGQEVILRCVPISNHLYFYWYRQILGQKVEFLVSFYNNEISEKSEIFDDQFSVERPDGSNFTLKIRSTKLEDSAMYFCASSFPKTTSGANVLTFGAGSRLTVL.

The chain joins TRBV27 to TRBJ2-7; D is perhaps TRBD2 (6 bases). Trimming shortened V by 4 bases and J by 3 bases, and 13 bases separated the two germline ends. This CDR3 has 14 residues. Germline V gives CDR1 MNHEY, CDR2 SMNVEV (reference sequence). This chain's CDR3 is CASSSREKSYEQYF. The DNA for the CDR3 is TGTGCCAGCAGTTCCCGGGAGAAGAGCTACGAGCAGTACTTC.

CDR3 sequence (DNA): TGTGCCAGCAGCCCCGACTCCGGCGCGGATACGCAGTATTTT. It encodes CASSPDSGADTQYF. The chain is built from TRBV7-8 and TRBJ2-3; D unresolved. CDR1 SGHVS and CDR2 FQNEAQ come from the germline V gene. The ends were cut back, 5 bases at V and 6 bases at J, with 15 bases in the middle. The CDR3 covers 14 residues.

As to this clone: Compared with germline, one end of the junction differs, possibly owing to a read error. The chain recombines TRBV7-9 with TRBJ2-7, with unresolved D. This CDR3 is 15 amino acids long. Germline loops: CDR1 SEHNR, CDR2 FQNEAQ (reference sequence). CDR3 sequence reads: CSSSPEDRGPYEQYF. The CDR3 nucleotides are TGTTCCAGCAGCCCCGAGGATCGAGGTCCCTACGAGCAGTACTTC.

A few counts support this clone. This sequence joins TRBV4-2 and TRBJ2-3; 14 positions match TRBD2. V gave up 0 bases and J gave up 6 bases; unmatched junction bases: 8. The length of the CDR3 is 18 residues. The germline CDR1 and CDR2 sequences are LGHNA and YNFKEQ. CDR3 DNA: TGTGCCAGCAGCCAAGAACCGACTAGCGGGGGGGCATCGGATACGCAGTATTTT. Residues: CASSQEPTSGGASDTQYF.

J is TRBJ1-1 and V is TRBV19, with D unclear. Germline lookup yields CDR1 LNHDA and CDR2 SQIVND (reference sequence). This CDR3 has 11 residues. V gave up 7 bases and J gave up 0 bases, with 3 bases separating them. In DNA form, the CDR3 reads TGTGCCAGTAATATGAACACTGAAGCTTTCTTT. Translated: CASNMNTEAFF.

CDR3 in DNA: TGTGCCAGCAGTGAATTCCGGGGGACCTATGGTAATGAAAAACTGTTTTTT. It specifies CASSEFRGTYGNEKLFF. The genes are TRBV25-1 and TRBJ1-4; maybe TRBD1 (5 bases). The V and J ends lost 1 base and 4 bases respectively, with 16 bases between them. This CDR3 spans 17 amino acids. CDR1 is MGHDK, CDR2 SYGVNS, per germline.

The chain couples TRBV10-3 to TRBJ2-7; the match to TRBD1 covers 11 bases. This CDR3 comprises 14 residues. Unmatched junction bases numbered 2, after V lost 5 bases and J lost 2 bases. Germline V gene lookup returns CDR1 ENHRY and CDR2 SYGVKD. The CDR3 nucleotides are TGTGCCATCAGTACGGGACAGGGGGCCTACGAGCAGTACTTC. Residues: CAISTGQGAYEQYF.

The chain couples TRBV7-6 to TRBJ2-2; D uncertain. Looked up from germline, CDR1 is SGHVS and CDR2 is FNYEAQ. Trimming shortened V by 2 bases and J by 2 bases, and 9 bases separated the two germline ends. CDR3 length equals 15 residues. This CDR3 is CASSLQDINTGELFF. The CDR3 DNA is TGTGCCAGCAGCTTACAGGATATCAACACCGGGGAGCTGTTTTTT. Using reference TRBV7-6 and TRBJ2-2 for the parts outside the CDR3, the full variable domain is GAGVSQSPRYKVTKRGQDVALRCDPISGHVSLYWYRQALGQGPEFLTYFNYEAQQDKSGLPNDRFSAERPEGSISTLTIQRTEQRDSAMYRCASSLQDINTGELFFGEGSRLTVL.

A single count supports this clone. The rearrangement links TRBV27 to TRBJ2-2, with 11 bases identical to TRBD1. Germline V gives CDR1 MNHEY, CDR2 SMNVEV (reference sequence). With 3 bases clipped from V and 1 base from J, the junction kept 4 bases outside the gene matches. The CDR3 has 17 residues. CDR3 DNA sequence: TGTGCCAGCAGTTTCTCCGGGACAGGGGGGAACACCGGGGAGCTGTTTTTT. Translated, it gives CASSFSGTGGNTGELFF.

The CDR3 coding sequence is TGTGCCAGCAGCGCAAAAGCGGGAGGGTCCTACAATGAGCAGTTCTTC. Its protein product is CASSAKAGGSYNEQFF. The J gene is TRBJ2-1, the V gene TRBV11-1; 10 positions agree with TRBD2. J lost 1 base, V lost 5 bases, and 5 bases had no gene match. Germline CDR1 is SGHAT and CDR2 is FQDESV (reference sequence). The length of the CDR3 is 16 residues.

V usage is TRBV28 and J usage is TRBJ1-2; 8 bases line up with TRBD1. The CDR3 spans 12 residues. V was pared by 11 bases and J by 4 bases, with 6 bases of the junction left unmatched. Germline CDR1 and CDR2: MDHEN and SYDVKM. CDR3 bases: TGTGCCGGTGGGGGACAGGTCTATGGCTACACCTTC. Its translation: CAGGGQVYGYTF.

This chain uses TRBV28 with TRBJ1-5; no definite D call. The germline CDR1 and CDR2 sequences are MDHEN and SYDVKM. Trimming took off 5 bases at V and 0 bases at J, with 11 bases between the two ends. The CDR3 is 15 residues long. CDR3 DNA: TGTGCCAGCAGTGAAGAGACGGGTAGCAATCAGCCCCAGCATTTT. Its translation is CASSEETGSNQPQHF.

This clone was seen a handful of times. The chain employs TRBV6-5 and TRBJ1-1; D call uncertain. Germline V gives CDR1 MNHEY, CDR2 SVGAGI. The V and J ends lost 5 bases and 1 base respectively, with 11 bases between them. The CDR3 length is 14 residues. This chain's CDR3 is CASSPRSWNTEAFF. The DNA for the CDR3 is TGTGCCAGCAGTCCCCGGTCTTGGAACACTGAAGCTTTCTTT.

The gene calls are TRBV4-2 and TRBJ2-3; D uncertain. The germline gives CDR1 LGHNA, CDR2 YNFKEQ. The CDR3 spans 14 residues. With 1 base removed from V and 5 bases from J, the gap between germline ends came to 10 bases. CDR3 nucleotides: TGTGCCAGCAGCCAAGGCCTAGAAGTAGATACGCAGTATTTT. Amino acid sequence: CASSQGLEVDTQYF.

The V call is TRBV11-2, the J call TRBJ2-7, with D possibly being TRBD1 (5 bases). The germline V gene encodes CDR1 SGHAT and CDR2 FQNNGV. V shed 2 bases and J shed 4 bases, with 12 bases lying between them. The CDR3 has 14 amino acids. The CDR3 DNA reads TGTGCCAGCAGCTTAAGGGGCCAACAGTACGAGCAGTACTTC. Translation gives CASSLRGQQYEQYF.

The chain employs TRBV2 and TRBJ1-2; D remains unclear. Germline values: CDR1 SNHLY, CDR2 FYNNEI. V dropped 1 base and J dropped 8 bases, with 11 bases sitting between them. CDR3 length equals 13 residues. The CDR3 here is CASSEGAERGYTF. CDR3 in DNA: TGTGCCAGCAGTGAAGGGGCCGAGCGGGGCTACACCTTC. Variable domain in full (rest from reference TRBV2 and TRBJ1-2): EPEVTQTPSHQVTQMGQEVILRCVPISNHLYFYWYRQILGQKVEFLVSFYNNEISEKSEIFDDQFSVERPDGSNFTLKIRSTKLEDSAMYFCASSEGAERGYTFGSGTRLTVV.

The chain joins TRBV5-4 to TRBJ1-4; 7 positions match TRBD1. Trimming removed 3 bases from V and 3 bases from J; junction bases left unmatched: 8. The CDR3 has 16 residues. Germline assignment: CDR1 SGHNT and CDR2 YYREEE (reference sequence). CDR3 residues: CASSSQHRGSNEKLFF. As DNA, the CDR3 is TGTGCCAGCAGCTCACAACACAGGGGTTCTAATGAAAAACTGTTTTTT.

The sample holds a few counts of this clone. The V and J genes are TRBV7-9 and TRBJ2-3; 10 bases are shared with TRBD1. This CDR3 is 14 amino acids long. The germline V gene encodes CDR1 SEHNR and CDR2 FQNEAQ (reference sequence). V shed 3 bases, J shed 14 bases, and the junction held 11 bases outside the gene matches. CDR3 coding DNA: TGTGCCAGCAGCTTGGGACAGGGGATCCAATCACCGTATTTT. Amino acids: CASSLGQGIQSPYF.

Only a few counts were recorded for this clone. The V gene is TRBV6-5, the J gene TRBJ2-5; a weak D match, TRBD2 (5 bases). Deletions cut 2 bases from V and 5 bases from J, with 12 bases between. This CDR3 region has 14 residues. Germline CDR1 and CDR2: MNHEY and SVGAGI. CDR3 in DNA: TGTGCCAGCAGTTACGCAGTTCCGGGGGAGACCCAGTACTTC. Translating gives CASSYAVPGETQYF.

V and J are TRBV7-8 and TRBJ2-2; D perhaps matches TRBD2 (7 bases). The CDR3 length is 16 residues. CDR1 is SGHVS, CDR2 FQNEAQ, per germline. V shed 5 bases and J shed 6 bases, with 19 bases lying between them. CDR3 in DNA: TGTGCCAGCAGCCAAACCGCGGGGGCTGGGGCCGGGGAGCTGTTTTTT. Protein product: CASSQTAGAGAGELFF.

The count of this clone is one. The chain links TRBV6-6 to TRBJ1-5, with D perhaps matching TRBD1 (6 bases). This CDR3 spans 14 amino acids. The V gene's germline CDR1 is MNHNY and CDR2 SVGAGI (reference sequence). V lost 4 bases and J lost 3, with 10 bases in between. Here the CDR3 reads CASSFTGPNQPQHF. CDR3 in DNA: TGTGCCAGCAGTTTCACAGGGCCCAATCAGCCCCAGCATTTT.

V gene TRBV30 combines with J gene TRBJ2-5; D unresolved. The V end was cut by 0 bases, the J end by 7 bases, with 6 bases between. Germline assignment: CDR1 GTSNPN and CDR2 SVGIG (reference sequence). The CDR3 loop spans 11 amino acids. The CDR3 sequence is CAWSVGGTQYF. CDR3 nucleotides: TGTGCCTGGAGTGTAGGCGGGACCCAGTACTTC.

The table lists this clone with a few counts. The chain uses TRBV6-5 and TRBJ1-6, with 7 bases matching TRBD1. This CDR3 contains 15 residues. Germline CDR1 reads MNHEY; CDR2 reads SVGAGI. J lost 7 bases, V lost 5 bases, and 8 bases had no gene match. CDR3 region: CASSRKGAYNSPLHF. The CDR3, as DNA: TGTGCCAGCAGTCGCAAGGGGGCGTACAATTCACCCCTCCACTTT.